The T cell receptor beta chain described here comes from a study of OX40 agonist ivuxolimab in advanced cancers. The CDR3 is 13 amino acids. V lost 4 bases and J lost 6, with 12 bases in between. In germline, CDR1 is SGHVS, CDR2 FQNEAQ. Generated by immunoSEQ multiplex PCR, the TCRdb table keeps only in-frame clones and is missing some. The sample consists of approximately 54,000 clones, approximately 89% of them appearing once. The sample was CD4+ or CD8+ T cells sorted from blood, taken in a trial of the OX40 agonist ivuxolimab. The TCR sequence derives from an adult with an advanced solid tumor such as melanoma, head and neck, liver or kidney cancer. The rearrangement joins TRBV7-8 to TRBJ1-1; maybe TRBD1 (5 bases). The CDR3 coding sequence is TGTGCCAGCAGCTATCTCAGGGTCCCTGAAGCTTTCTTT. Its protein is CASSYLRVPEAFF. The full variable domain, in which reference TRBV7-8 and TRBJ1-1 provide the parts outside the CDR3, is GAGVSQSPRYKVAKRGQDVALRCDPISGHVSLFWYQQALGQGPEFLTYFQNEAQLDKSGLPSDRFFAERPEGSVSTLKIQRTQQEDSAVYLCASSYLRVPEAFFGQGTRLTVV.